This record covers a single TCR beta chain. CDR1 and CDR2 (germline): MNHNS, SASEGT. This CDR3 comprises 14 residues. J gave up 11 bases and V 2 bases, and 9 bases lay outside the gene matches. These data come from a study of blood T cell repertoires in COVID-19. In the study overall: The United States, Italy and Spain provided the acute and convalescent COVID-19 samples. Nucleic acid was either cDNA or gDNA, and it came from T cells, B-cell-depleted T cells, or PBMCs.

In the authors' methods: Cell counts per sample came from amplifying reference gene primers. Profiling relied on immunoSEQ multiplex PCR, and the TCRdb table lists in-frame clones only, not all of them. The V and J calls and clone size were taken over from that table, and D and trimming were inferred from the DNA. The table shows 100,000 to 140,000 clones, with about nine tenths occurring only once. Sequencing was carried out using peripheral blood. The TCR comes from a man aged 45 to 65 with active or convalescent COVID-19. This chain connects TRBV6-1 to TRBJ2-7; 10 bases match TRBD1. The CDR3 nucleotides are TGTGCCAGCAGTGAATCGGGACAGGGGAATAGGGAGTACTTC. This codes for CASSESGQGNREYF.